This entry lists 14 T cell receptor beta chains sequenced from one sample in a study of cytomegalovirus exposure and HLA in healthy donors. A multiplex PCR was run with 60 Vbeta primers and 13 Jbeta primers. Generated by immunoSEQ multiplex PCR, the TCRdb table keeps only in-frame clones and is missing some. The table shows around 210,000 clones, with around 84% occurring only once. The material sequenced was PBMCs. These receptors all come from a girl aged 2-15 years in good health and CMV-seronegative.

The chain joins TRBV6-1 to TRBJ2-3, with 8 bases lining up with TRBD1. Germline CDR1 and CDR2: MNHNS and SASEGT. This CDR3 has 13 residues. V was pared by 7 bases and J by 6 bases, with 6 bases of the junction left unmatched. DNA of the CDR3: TGTGCCAGCAACTTGGACAGGGTCGATACGCAGTATTTT. Protein sequence: CASNLDRVDTQYF.

The rearrangement joins TRBV14 to TRBJ1-6; the D gene is possibly TRBD1 (6 bases). Germline CDR1 is SGHDN and CDR2 is FVKESK. This CDR3 spans 15 amino acids. Trimming pared 4 bases from V and 6 bases from J, leaving 13 bases between. DNA for the CDR3: TGTGCCAGCAGCCGCAAAACAGGGCGTAATTCACCCCTCCACTTT. This translates into CASSRKTGRNSPLHF.

The chain links TRBV5-8 to TRBJ1-2; D call uncertain. The V end lost 1 base, the J end lost 4 bases, and 8 bases lay between the germline ends. CDR3 length: 13 amino acids. Germline CDR1 SGHTS, CDR2 YDEGEE. CDR3 amino acids: CASSLKRSYGYTF. The CDR3 bases are TGTGCCAGCAGCTTGAAACGGTCCTATGGCTACACCTTC.

V is TRBV11-2 and J is TRBJ2-7, with D maybe TRBD2 (6 bases). The CDR3 is made up of 15 amino acids. The germline V and J ends were trimmed by 5 bases and 5 bases, with 19 bases remaining between them. Germline V CDR1 and CDR2: SGHAT, FQNNGV. This CDR3 is CASSPGPGWGDEQYF. As DNA, the CDR3 is TGTGCCAGCAGCCCAGGCCCGGGGTGGGGGGACGAGCAGTACTTC.

The chain has TRBV4-1 and TRBJ1-5; D unresolved. CDR3 length equals 13 residues. V lost 0 bases and J 4 bases, leaving 4 bases between the germline ends. Germline CDR1 reads MGHRA; CDR2 reads YSYEKL. In DNA form, the CDR3 reads TGCGCCAGCAGCCAAGAATCAAATCAGCCCCAGCATTTT. This gives the protein CASSQESNQPQHF.

The J gene is TRBJ2-7, the V gene TRBV28, with no clear D. The germline V and J ends were trimmed by 6 bases and 2 bases, with 8 bases remaining between them. The CDR3 runs 12 residues. CDR1 is MDHEN, CDR2 SYDVKM, per germline. CDR3 sequence (DNA): TGTGCCAGCAGGGAGTCCACCTACGAGCAGTACTTC. This gives the protein CASRESTYEQYF.

V gene TRBV30 combines with J gene TRBJ1-1; D unresolved. Between the trimmed V and J ends, which lost 2 bases and 4 bases, there was a span of 14 bases. The germline CDR1 and CDR2 sequences are GTSNPN and SVGIG (reference sequence). This CDR3 comprises 14 residues. CDR3 coding DNA: TGTGCCTGGAGTATTCGAGGGTATAGCACTGAAGCTTTCTTT. Protein: CAWSIRGYSTEAFF.

The chain links TRBV5-1 to TRBJ1-5, with D uncertain. V was pared by 0 bases and J by 2 bases, with 12 bases between. Per the germline V gene, CDR1 is SGHRS and CDR2 is YFSETQ. The CDR3 runs 16 residues. CDR3 DNA: TGCGCCAGCAGCTTGGGTTCGGGAGGAGGCAATCAGCCCCAGCATTTT. It translates to CASSLGSGGGNQPQHF.

The chain employs TRBV4-1 and TRBJ1-1; no reliable D call. CDR3 length equals 15 residues. Trimming removed 0 bases from V and 0 bases from J, with 8 bases in between. Germline V gives CDR1 MGHRA, CDR2 YSYEKL. CDR3 residues: CASSQDPGMNTEAFF. The CDR3 DNA reads as TGCGCCAGCAGCCAAGATCCCGGGATGAACACTGAAGCTTTCTTT.

This chain uses TRBV30 with TRBJ1-5; TRBD1 is a possible D gene (5 bases). V lost 4 bases to trimming and J lost 9 bases, with 13 bases between them. In germline, CDR1 is GTSNPN, CDR2 SVGIG (reference sequence). CDR3 size: 12 residues. CDR3 protein: CAWNWRGRPQHF. The CDR3 DNA sequence: TGTGCCTGGAACTGGCGGGGACGGCCCCAGCATTTT.

The rearrangement links TRBV30 to TRBJ2-3; 10 nucleotides align to TRBD2. Germline loops: CDR1 GTSNPN, CDR2 SVGIG (reference sequence). The CDR3 runs 16 residues. The ends lost 0 bases at V and 1 base at J; junction bases unmatched: 4. For the CDR3, the DNA is TGTGCCTGGAGTGTACGGGGGACTAGCGGCACAGATACGCAGTATTTT. Translation: CAWSVRGTSGTDTQYF.

This chain connects TRBV30 to TRBJ2-7; 9 nucleotides match TRBD1. CDR1 and CDR2 from the germline V gene are GTSNPN and SVGIG (reference sequence). The CDR3 has 15 amino acids. The ends lost 3 bases at V and 4 bases at J; junction bases unmatched: 10. The chain's CDR3 is CAWSSGQGLFYEQYF. The CDR3, as DNA: TGTGCCTGGAGCTCGGGACAGGGTCTTTTTTACGAGCAGTACTTC.

The genes are TRBV28 and TRBJ1-2, with TRBD1 identical over 7 bases. In germline, CDR1 is MDHEN, CDR2 SYDVKM. The CDR3 runs 15 residues. The ends lost 8 bases at V and 3 bases at J; junction bases unmatched: 12. The CDR3 region has the DNA TGTGCCAGCGTTAACACAGGGGTAGGTGACTATGGCTACACCTTC. This encodes CASVNTGVGDYGYTF.

V is TRBV6-5 and J is TRBJ2-3, with 9 bases identical to TRBD2. This CDR3 region has 14 residues. Unmatched junction bases numbered 1, after V lost 4 bases and J lost 2 bases. Germline CDR1 reads MNHEY; CDR2 reads SVGAGI. The CDR3 sequence is CASSWTSDTDTQYF. The CDR3 DNA follows: TGTGCCAGCAGTTGGACTAGCGACACAGATACGCAGTATTTT.